The clone carrying this T cell receptor beta chain was recorded a few times. The antigen is unknown. Unique molecular identifiers were used to barcode this TCRbeta library. TCRdb reprocessed the PCR reads with MiXCR, giving one entry per CDR3 protein. The table has hundreds of thousands of distinct CDR3 sequences, 10% to 15% seen once. This entry is derived from a study of T-cell reconstitution after alpha-beta-depleted transplantation in children. Study-level points and caveats: A year post-transplant, T-cell counts and diversity derived mostly from newly produced T cells. The origin of alpha-beta T cells about two months after transplant was reportedly several hundred expanded graft clones.

Trimming stripped 1 base from V and 4 bases from J, with 13 bases between. The CDR3 covers 15 residues. In germline, CDR1 is SGHVS, CDR2 FNYEAQ. Sequenced material: PBMCs, mostly from graft donor cells, taken 360 days after TCRalphabeta/CD19-depleted stem cell transplant. The rearrangement links TRBV7-6 to TRBJ1-1; possibly TRBD1 for D (6 bases). This clonotype was sampled from a male patient aged 10-17 years who had a stem cell transplant for acute myeloid leukemia, so the T cells may come from the graft donor. The CDR3 here is CASSLVQGRLTEAFF. Here the CDR3 DNA reads TGTGCCAGCAGCTTAGTTCAGGGGAGACTCACTGAAGCTTTCTTT.